This record looks at one TCR beta chain sequence and its context. CDR3 length equals 15 residues. The junction had 6 bases not matched to a gene; V was cut back by 7 bases and J by 0 bases. CDR1 is SGHDN, CDR2 FVKESK, per germline. This sample is drawn from a study of T cell repertoires in cytomegalovirus infection. TCRdb recomputed calls from the reads with MiXCR, one row per CDR3 protein. The sample comprises a few hundred thousand distinct CDR3 sequences, 15% to 20% of which are singletons, and 40% to 55% rests with the top ten. The chain has TRBV14 and TRBJ2-5; 9 bases fit TRBD2. The sequencing sample was made of CD8+ T cells from PBMCs. The sequence came from a human donor in good health (CMV status not recorded). Some clones in this sample may be carry-over from other donors' samples. The DNA of the CDR3 is TGTGCCAGCACCCCGGGACTAGCCTACCAAGAGACCCAGTACTTC. Translated, it gives CASTPGLAYQETQYF.